These 17 T cell receptor beta chains share one sample of origin, sequenced in a study of T-cell memory formation after mild COVID-19. Each CDR3 protein gets one entry after TCRdb re-called the 5' RACE reads with MiXCR. This table holds approximately 210,000 distinct CDR3 sequences, around 30% found once. Material: PBMCs or a T cell subset sorted from them (not recorded which). These receptors were obtained from an adult woman who had mild COVID-19 (a few samples of this study predate the infection). Cell type and time point are not known.

This clonotype was counted only a few times. The chain has TRBV5-1 and TRBJ2-5; D gene uncertain. Deletions cut 5 bases from V and 2 bases from J, with 10 bases between. Germline assignment: CDR1 SGHRS and CDR2 YFSETQ. This CDR3 comprises 13 residues. As DNA, the CDR3 is TGCGCCAGCAGGAAAGGGTCGCAAGAGACCCAGTACTTC. Its protein product is CASRKGSQETQYF.

The chain carries TRBV20-1 and TRBJ2-1; D gene uncertain. Germline V gene data show CDR1 as DFQATT and CDR2 as SNEGSKA (reference sequence). Deletions cut 6 bases from V and 5 bases from J, with 5 bases between. The CDR3 is 10 amino acids. The CDR3 region has the DNA TGCAGTGCGCAGCACAATGAGCAGTTCTTC. Translation: CSAQHNEQFF.

This chain uses TRBV2 with TRBJ1-5; 9 positions agree with TRBD1. Looked up from germline, CDR1 is SNHLY and CDR2 is FYNNEI. The trim removed 6 bases at V and 6 bases at J, leaving 6 bases unmatched. There are 14 residues in the CDR3. The CDR3 DNA follows: TGTGCCAGCAGGGAGGACAGGGGAGGTCAGCCCCAGCATTTT. It yields the protein CASREDRGGQPQHF. Based on the CDR3 plus reference TRBV2 and TRBJ1-5, the full variable domain is EPEVTQTPSHQVTQMGQEVILRCVPISNHLYFYWYRQILGQKVEFLVSFYNNEISEKSEIFDDQFSVERPDGSNFTLKIRSTKLEDSAMYFCASREDRGGQPQHFGDGTRLSIL.

This clonotype has a handful of counts. This chain links TRBV15 with TRBJ1-1; D not resolved. Germline V CDR1 and CDR2: LNHNV, YYDKDF (reference sequence). The V and J ends lost 5 bases and 0 bases respectively, with 7 bases between them. The CDR3 has 13 amino acids. The CDR3 loop reads CATSLVMNTEAFF. The CDR3 DNA is TGTGCCACCAGCCTGGTTATGAACACTGAAGCTTTCTTT. Together with reference TRBV15 and TRBJ1-1, the CDR3 gives the full variable domain: DAMVIQNPRYQVTQFGKPVTLSCSQTLNHNVMYWYQQKSSQAPKLLFHYYDKDFNNEADTPDNFQSRRPNTSFCFLDIRSPGLGDTAMYLCATSLVMNTEAFFGQGTRLTVV.

This clonotype has a handful of counts. The V gene is TRBV3-1, the J gene TRBJ2-5; D perhaps matches TRBD1 (6 bases). V lost 4 bases and J 12 bases, leaving 9 bases between the germline ends. The germline V gene encodes CDR1 LGHDT and CDR2 YNNKEL (reference sequence). The length of the CDR3 is 10 residues. In DNA, the CDR3 is TGTGCCAGCAGCCGGACAGAGAAGTACTTC. Translation: CASSRTEKYF.

V is TRBV29-1 and J is TRBJ1-1; D not certain. The CDR3 runs 14 residues. Germline V lookup: CDR1 SQVTM, CDR2 ANQGSEA. V was pared by 1 base and J by 4 bases, with 13 bases between. The CDR3 DNA sequence: TGCAGCGTTGAAGGGGGATGGGAGGCCACTGAAGCTTTCTTT. Translating it yields CSVEGGWEATEAFF. Filled out from reference TRBV29-1 and TRBJ1-1, the complete variable domain reads SAVISQKPSRDICQRGTSLTIQCQVDSQVTMMFWYRQQPGQSLTLIATANQGSEATYESGFVIDKFPISRPNLTFSTLTVSNMSPEDSSIYLCSVEGGWEATEAFFGQGTRLTVV.

This clonotype was counted only a few times. The chain uses TRBV29-1 and TRBJ2-3; 7 bases agree with TRBD2. The V gene's germline CDR1 is SQVTM and CDR2 ANQGSEA. V was clipped by 5 bases and J by 3 bases; unmatched bases: 5. This CDR3 contains 13 residues. The CDR3 region has the DNA TGCAGCGTTTCTAGCGGCCTAACAGATACGCAGTATTTT. Translated, it gives CSVSSGLTDTQYF.

The chain employs TRBV29-1 and TRBJ2-7, with D uncertain. Trimming pared 2 bases from V and 3 bases from J, leaving 5 bases between. This CDR3 spans 11 amino acids. CDR1 is SQVTM and CDR2 is ANQGSEA in the germline V gene. The CDR3 spells CSVETDYEQYF. CDR3 nucleotide sequence: TGCAGCGTTGAAACCGACTACGAGCAGTACTTC.

The chain joins TRBV20-1 to TRBJ2-3, with 9 bases identical to TRBD1. The junction had 2 bases not matched to a gene; V was cut back by 3 bases and J by 1 base. The CDR3 has 14 residues. CDR1 is DFQATT and CDR2 is SNEGSKA in the germline V gene (reference sequence). CDR3 region: CSARGDRGTDTQYF. Here the CDR3 DNA reads TGCAGTGCTAGGGGGGACAGGGGCACAGATACGCAGTATTTT.

This clonotype was counted a few times. This chain connects TRBV29-1 to TRBJ2-3, with 14 bases lining up with TRBD2. Germline trimming cut 5 bases from V and 3 bases from J; bases unmatched to any gene: 7. CDR1 SQVTM and CDR2 ANQGSEA come from the germline V gene. This CDR3 region has 16 residues. This CDR3 is CSVRGTSGGRTDTQYF. In DNA form, the CDR3 reads TGCAGCGTTCGCGGGACTAGCGGGGGAAGGACAGATACGCAGTATTTT.

This clonotype has a handful of counts. This chain uses TRBV12-3 or TRBV12-4 with TRBJ2-2, with D hard to call. V shed 8 bases and J shed 1 base, with 14 bases lying between them. The CDR3 is 15 amino acids. This chain's CDR3 is CASGHTAENTGELFF. In DNA form, the CDR3 reads TGTGCCAGCGGGCATACCGCTGAGAACACCGGGGAGCTGTTTTTT.

The chain carries TRBV12-3 or TRBV12-4 and TRBJ2-3, with TRBD2 matching 9 bases. The junction had 13 bases not matched to a gene; V was cut back by 3 bases and J by 3 bases. The CDR3 totals 18 residues. The CDR3 bases are TGTGCCAGCAGTTTCCTCGCGGGGGGGCCGACAGGAACAGATACGCAGTATTTT. Amino acid sequence: CASSFLAGGPTGTDTQYF.

This sequence joins TRBV4-2 and TRBJ2-7, with 12 bases identical to TRBD2. The CDR3 spans 15 residues. Germline lookup yields CDR1 LGHNA and CDR2 YNFKEQ. V gave up 3 bases and J gave up 4 bases; unmatched junction bases: 4. CDR3 nucleotide sequence: TGTGCCAGCAGCCAGACTAGCGGGAGATCTTACGAGCAGTACTTC. This translates into CASSQTSGRSYEQYF.

The chain joins TRBV12-3 or TRBV12-4 to TRBJ2-1; maybe TRBD1 (5 bases). The CDR3 is made up of 11 amino acids. The V end lost 8 bases, the J end lost 11 bases, and 13 bases lay between the germline ends. DNA for the CDR3: TGTGCCAGCGGCATACAGGTCCAGCAGTTCTTC. Amino acid sequence: CASGIQVQQFF.

Many counts were recorded for this clonotype. The chain employs TRBV7-2 and TRBJ2-1, with D possibly TRBD2 on 6 matching bases. The germline gives CDR1 SGHTA, CDR2 FQGNSA. With 3 bases removed from V and 9 bases from J, the gap between germline ends came to 12 bases. The CDR3 sequence is 13 residues long. The CDR3 region has the DNA TGTGCCAGCAGCTTTCGGGAGACTAGTGAGCAGTTCTTC. It codes for CASSFRETSEQFF.

V gene TRBV12-3 or TRBV12-4 combines with J gene TRBJ2-1; 13 bases are shared with TRBD2. The CDR3 spans 14 residues. V shed 8 bases, J shed 11 bases, and the junction held 9 bases outside the gene matches. This CDR3 reads CASRTGTSGTKQFF. CDR3 sequence (DNA): TGTGCCAGCCGAACCGGGACTAGCGGGACCAAGCAGTTCTTC.

The CDR3 bases are TGCAGTGCTAGAGAGGGCGGGACAGGGATCTACGAGCAGTACTTC. Protein product: CSAREGGTGIYEQYF. The J gene is TRBJ2-7, the V gene TRBV20-1, with TRBD1 matching over 9 bases. This CDR3 spans 15 amino acids. The J segment lost 3 bases and the V segment lost 0 bases, leaving 6 bases of the junction unmatched. Germline CDR1 is DFQATT and CDR2 is SNEGSKA (reference sequence).